Listed below are T cell receptor beta chains from one sample, sequenced in a study of beta chain features in type 1 diabetes. Sequencing was performed with immunoSEQ multiplex PCR; in TCRdb, only in-frame clones are kept and a portion is missing. The sample carries roughly 300,000 clones, around 9.3% recorded once. Input material: central memory CD4+ T cells from blood. Source of these receptors: a man aged 25 to 40 with type 1 diabetes. Each CDR3 is given with its conserved first and last residue. The order of the fields is clone size, J gene, D gene, V gene, CDR3 DNA, CDR3 protein. D genes are given only for firm matches. Size is stated for part of the rows, as once, few or many counts, or as a class when the clone is expanded.

- TRBJ2-7 - TRBV9 TGTGCCAGCAGCGTAGGAGCGCACGCAGGGGTGGACGAGCAGTACTTC CASSVGAHAGVDEQYF
few TRBJ1-4 - TRBV28 TGTGCCAGCAGAGTACAGGGCAATGAAAAACTGTTTTTT CASRVQGNEKLFF
- TRBJ2-3 TRBD2 TRBV6-1 TGTGCCAGCAGTGGGAGCGGGGGTTCCCTCACAGATACGCAGTATTTT CASSGSGGSLTDTQYF
- TRBJ1-1 - TRBV6-6 TGTGCCAGCAGTTACGGGGACCAGAACACTGAAGCTTTCTTT CASSYGDQNTEAFF
- TRBJ2-7 - TRBV7-2 TGTGCCAGCAGCTTTAGCCAGCGGTCCTCCTACGAGCAGTACTTC CASSFSQRSSYEQYF
- TRBJ2-5 - TRBV28 TGTGCCAGCAGTTCTACCGGGCCAGAACAAGAGACCCAGTACTTC CASSSTGPEQETQYF
- TRBJ1-1 - TRBV11-2 TGTGCCAGCAGCTTAGCCAGTTGGGACACTGAAGCTTTCTTT CASSLASWDTEAFF
- TRBJ2-5 TRBD2 TRBV28 TGTGCCAGCGGCTCCTGGGGACTAGCAGACCAAGAGACCCAGTACTTC CASGSWGLADQETQYF
few TRBJ2-7 - TRBV6-1 TGTGCCAGCAGTGACCGAACAAGAGGACAATCCCCCGAGCAGTACTTC CASSDRTRGQSPEQYF
- TRBJ2-7 - TRBV20-1 TGCAGTGCTAGTAGATTCGAGCAGTACTTC CSASRFEQYF
- TRBJ2-1 - TRBV11-2 TGTGCCAGCAGCCGACAGGGGACTAATGGGGATGAGCAGTTCTTC CASSRQGTNGDEQFF
- TRBJ2-7 - TRBV9 TGTGCCAGCAGCCATAATCCAGGTCCCTACGAGCAGTACTTC CASSHNPGPYEQYF
- TRBJ1-2 - TRBV30 TGTGCCTGGAGTGACGGTGGGGCGGGCTACACCTTC CAWSDGGAGYTF
few TRBJ2-3 - TRBV29-1 TGCAGCGTTGAGGGGGCCTCGGGCGGGTCCACAGATACGCAGTATTTT CSVEGASGGSTDTQYF
- TRBJ2-5 TRBD1 TRBV6-6 TGTGCCAGCAAGGGGACAGGGGGCGAGACCCAGTACTTC CASKGTGGETQYF
few TRBJ1-2 TRBD1 TRBV15 TGTGCCACCAGCAGAGTCGGGACAGGGGCGAATGGCTACACCTTC CATSRVGTGANGYTF
- TRBJ1-6 TRBD1 TRBV4-3 TGCGCCAGCAGCCGCGATCTTCAGGGGGTAGTTAATTCACCCCTCCACTTT CASSRDLQGVVNSPLHF
many TRBJ1-4 - TRBV6-9 TGTGCCAGCATAAGTTTAACTAATGAAAAACTGTTTTTT CASISLTNEKLFF
few TRBJ2-2 - TRBV7-8 TGTGCCAGCAGCCCCACATGGGGGGGCGGCACCGGGGAGCTGTTTTTT CASSPTWGGGTGELFF
- TRBJ2-1 TRBD1 TRBV7-8 TGTGCCAGCACTCAACTGGGACAGGGCTCCTACAATGAGCAGTTCTTC CASTQLGQGSYNEQFF
few TRBJ1-6 TRBD1 TRBV10-3 TGTGCCATCAGTGAGGAACAGGGGGATAATTCACCCCTCCACTTT CAISEEQGDNSPLHF
few TRBJ2-5 - TRBV30 TGTGCCTGGACCACATTAGGGGGGAGACAAGAGACCCAGTACTTC CAWTTLGGRQETQYF
few TRBJ1-1 - TRBV4-3 TGCGCCAGCAGCCAAGGTCGAGGGACGGGGACTGAAGCTTTCTTT CASSQGRGTGTEAFF
few TRBJ1-5 - TRBV5-4 TGTGCCAGCAGCTTTGACCATCAGCCCCAGCATTTT CASSFDHQPQHF
- TRBJ2-3 TRBD2 TRBV10-3 TGTGCCAGCAGTCCTAGCGGGGGGGCCTTGGCAGATACGCAGTATTTT CASSPSGGALADTQYF
- TRBJ2-5 TRBD2 TRBV9 TGTGCCAGCAGCGTAGGGGTTAGCGGGAACACCGAGACCCAGTACTTC CASSVGVSGNTETQYF
- TRBJ2-5 TRBD2 TRBV14 TGTGCCAGCAGCCCTACTAGCGGGCCCCAAGAGACCCAGTACTTC CASSPTSGPQETQYF
many TRBJ2-7 - TRBV7-2 TGTGCCAGCAGCACGCAGGGTTACGAGCAGTACTTC CASSTQGYEQYF
few TRBJ2-2 TRBD1 TRBV10-3 TGTGCCACCTCCCGGACAGGGAGGAACACCGGGGAGCTGTTTTTT CATSRTGRNTGELFF
few TRBJ2-1 - TRBV28 TGTGCCAGCAGTCTGAGCTCGGGCTACTACAATGAGCAGTTCTTC CASSLSSGYYNEQFF
- TRBJ1-2 - TRBV29-1 TGCAGCGTTGTCCAGGGCTATGGCTACACCTTC CSVVQGYGYTF
few TRBJ1-3 - TRBV30 TGTGCCTGGAGTGAGGGGGATTACAGGGGAAACACCATATATTTT CAWSEGDYRGNTIYF
- TRBJ2-1 - TRBV7-2 TGTGCCAGCAGCTTAGCTGCAGGGTTAAGCTCCTACAATGAGCAGTTCTTC CASSLAAGLSSYNEQFF
few TRBJ2-5 TRBD2 TRBV29-1 TGCAGCGTTCAAGCGGGACTTATGGAGACCCAGTACTTC CSVQAGLMETQYF
few TRBJ2-3 TRBD2 TRBV19 TGTGCCAGTAGTATCCGACTAGCGGGGCTGGGGCAGTATTTT CASSIRLAGLGQYF
few TRBJ1-4 TRBD1 TRBV7-9 TGTGCCAGCAGCCTAAGTTTGAGGACAGGGGGTGAAAAACTGTTTTTT CASSLSLRTGGEKLFF
- TRBJ2-1 - TRBV30 TGTGCCTGGAGTCAACTCTACAATGAGCAGTTCTTC CAWSQLYNEQFF
few TRBJ2-7 - TRBV7-2 TGTGCCAGCAGCCCAGGGGAGGGAAGGAAGCAGTACTTC CASSPGEGRKQYF
- TRBJ2-1 - TRBV7-2 TGTGCCAGCAGCCCGTACACTGTCAATGAGCAGTTCTTC CASSPYTVNEQFF
- TRBJ2-2 - TRBV6-5 TGTGCCAGCTCTCCCCAAGAGGTCACCGGGGAGCTGTTTTTT CASSPQEVTGELFF
few TRBJ1-6 - TRBV11-2 TGTGCCAGCAGGGACGGGACGGCTGATAATTCACCCCTCCACTTT CASRDGTADNSPLHF
few TRBJ2-2 - TRBV5-1 TGCGCCAGCAGCTTAAACACGGGGGTTAGCGGGGAGCTGTTTTTT CASSLNTGVSGELFF